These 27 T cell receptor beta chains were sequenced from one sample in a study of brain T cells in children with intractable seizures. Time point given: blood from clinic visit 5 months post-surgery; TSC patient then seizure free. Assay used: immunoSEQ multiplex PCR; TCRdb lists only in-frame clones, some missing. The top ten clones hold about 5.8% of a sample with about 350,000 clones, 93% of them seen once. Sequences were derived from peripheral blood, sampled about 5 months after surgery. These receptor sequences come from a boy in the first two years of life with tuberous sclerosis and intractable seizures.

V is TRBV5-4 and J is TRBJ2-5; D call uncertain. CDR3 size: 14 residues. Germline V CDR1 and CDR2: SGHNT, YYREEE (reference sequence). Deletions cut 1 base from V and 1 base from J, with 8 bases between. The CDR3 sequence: CASSLYVRQETQYF. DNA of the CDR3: TGTGCCAGCAGCTTGTACGTCCGCCAAGAGACCCAGTACTTC.

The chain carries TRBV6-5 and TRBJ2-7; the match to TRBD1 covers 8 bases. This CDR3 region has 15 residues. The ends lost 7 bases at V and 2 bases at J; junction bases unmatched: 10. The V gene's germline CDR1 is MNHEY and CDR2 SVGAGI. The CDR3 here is CASTQTGVFPYEQYF. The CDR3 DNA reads TGTGCCAGCACCCAGACAGGGGTGTTCCCCTACGAGCAGTACTTC.

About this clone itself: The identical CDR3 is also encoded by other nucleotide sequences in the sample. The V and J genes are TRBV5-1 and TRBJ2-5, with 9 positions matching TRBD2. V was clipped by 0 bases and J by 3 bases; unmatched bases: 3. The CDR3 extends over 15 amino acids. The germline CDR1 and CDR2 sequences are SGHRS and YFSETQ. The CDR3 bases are TGCGCCAGCAGCTTGGGATTAGCGGGGGAAGAGACCCAGTACTTC. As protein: CASSLGLAGEETQYF.

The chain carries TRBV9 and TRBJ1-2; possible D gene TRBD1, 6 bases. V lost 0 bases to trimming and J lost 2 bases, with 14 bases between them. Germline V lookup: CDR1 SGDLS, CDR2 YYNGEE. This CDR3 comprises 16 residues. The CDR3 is CASSVAVGHLNYGYTF. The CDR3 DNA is TGTGCCAGCAGCGTAGCTGTGGGACACCTAAACTATGGCTACACCTTC.

The CDR3 sequence: CASMGSSYNEQFF. The DNA of the CDR3 is TGTGCCAGTATGGGTAGCTCCTACAATGAGCAGTTCTTC. The genes are TRBV19 and TRBJ2-1; D uncertain. Germline CDR1 is LNHDA and CDR2 is SQIVND (reference sequence). Deletions cut 7 bases from V and 0 bases from J, with 7 bases between. The CDR3 is made up of 13 amino acids. Full variable domain (missing parts from reference TRBV19 and TRBJ2-1): DGGITQSPKYLFRKEGQNVTLSCEQNLNHDAMYWYRQDPGQGLRLIYYSQIVNDFQKGDIAEGYSVSREKKESFPLTVTSAQKNPTAFYLCASMGSSYNEQFFGPGTRLTVL.

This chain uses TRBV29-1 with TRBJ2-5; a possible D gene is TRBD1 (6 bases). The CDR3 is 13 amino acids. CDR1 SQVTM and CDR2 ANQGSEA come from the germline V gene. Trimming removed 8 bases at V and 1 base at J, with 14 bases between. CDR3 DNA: TGCAGCTTTTCACAGGGTACCCAAGAGACCCAGTACTTC. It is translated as CSFSQGTQETQYF.

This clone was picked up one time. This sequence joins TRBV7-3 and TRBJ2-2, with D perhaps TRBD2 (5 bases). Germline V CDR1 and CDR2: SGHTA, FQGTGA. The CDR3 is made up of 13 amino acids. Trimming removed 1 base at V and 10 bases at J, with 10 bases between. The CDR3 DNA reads TGTGCCAGCAGCTTAAACCGGGGAGAGGAGCTGTTTTTT. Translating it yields CASSLNRGEELFF.

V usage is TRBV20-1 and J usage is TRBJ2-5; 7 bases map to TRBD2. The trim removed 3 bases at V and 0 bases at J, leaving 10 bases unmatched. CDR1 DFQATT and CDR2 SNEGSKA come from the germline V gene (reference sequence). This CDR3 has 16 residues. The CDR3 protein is CSASVLAVTNQETQYF. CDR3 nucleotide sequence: TGCAGTGCTAGTGTTCTAGCGGTTACCAACCAAGAGACCCAGTACTTC.

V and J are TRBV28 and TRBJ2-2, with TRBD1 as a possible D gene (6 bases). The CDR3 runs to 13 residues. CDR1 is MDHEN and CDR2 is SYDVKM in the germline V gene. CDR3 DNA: TGTGCTATAGGACAGAGGGTCACCGGGGAGCTGTTTTTT. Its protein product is CAIGQRVTGELFF.

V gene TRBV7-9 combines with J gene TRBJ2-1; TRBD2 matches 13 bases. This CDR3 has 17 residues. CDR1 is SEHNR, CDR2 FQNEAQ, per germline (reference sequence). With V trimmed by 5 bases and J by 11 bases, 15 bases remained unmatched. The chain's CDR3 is CASSLLTPGLAGWKQFF. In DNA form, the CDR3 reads TGTGCCAGCAGCCTTCTCACGCCGGGACTAGCGGGATGGAAGCAGTTCTTC. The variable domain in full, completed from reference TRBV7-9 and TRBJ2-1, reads DTGVSQNPRHKITKRGQNVTFRCDPISEHNRLYWYRQTLGQGPEFLTYFQNEAQLEKSRLLSDRFSAERPKGSFSTLEIQRTEQGDSAMYLCASSLLTPGLAGWKQFFGPGTRLTVL.

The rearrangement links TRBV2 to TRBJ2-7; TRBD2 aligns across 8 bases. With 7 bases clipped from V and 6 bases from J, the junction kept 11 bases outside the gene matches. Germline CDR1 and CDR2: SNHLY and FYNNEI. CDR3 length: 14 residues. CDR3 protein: CASMRGLGSGEQYF. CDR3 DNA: TGTGCCAGCATGAGGGGACTAGGATCCGGCGAGCAGTACTTC. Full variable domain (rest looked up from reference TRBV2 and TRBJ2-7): EPEVTQTPSHQVTQMGQEVILRCVPISNHLYFYWYRQILGQKVEFLVSFYNNEISEKSEIFDDQFSVERPDGSNFTLKIRSTKLEDSAMYFCASMRGLGSGEQYFGPGTRLTVT.

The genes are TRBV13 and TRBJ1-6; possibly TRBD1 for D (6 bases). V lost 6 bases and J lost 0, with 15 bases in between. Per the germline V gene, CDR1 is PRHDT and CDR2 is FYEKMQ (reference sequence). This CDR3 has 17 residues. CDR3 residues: CASRSRQDPSYNSPLHF. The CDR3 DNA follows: TGTGCCAGCAGGAGTCGACAGGACCCCTCCTATAATTCACCCCTCCACTTT.

The CDR3 protein is CASSRAQETQYF. The CDR3 DNA is TGTGCCAGCAGCCGGGCGCAAGAGACCCAGTACTTC. The chain carries TRBV5-4 and TRBJ2-5; D remains ambiguous. Trimming took off 4 bases at V and 2 bases at J, with 6 bases between the two ends. Germline loops: CDR1 SGHNT, CDR2 YYREEE (reference sequence). The CDR3 extends over 12 amino acids.

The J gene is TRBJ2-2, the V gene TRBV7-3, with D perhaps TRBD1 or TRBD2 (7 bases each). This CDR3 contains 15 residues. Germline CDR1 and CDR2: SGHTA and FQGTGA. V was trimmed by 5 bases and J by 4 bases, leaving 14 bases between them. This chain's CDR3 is CASSPRGGATGELFF. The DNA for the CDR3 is TGTGCCAGCAGCCCCAGGGGGGGCGCCACCGGGGAGCTGTTTTTT.

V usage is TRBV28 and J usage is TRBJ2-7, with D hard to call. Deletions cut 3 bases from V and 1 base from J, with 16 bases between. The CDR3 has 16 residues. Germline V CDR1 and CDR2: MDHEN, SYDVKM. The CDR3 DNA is TGTGCCAGCAGTTTGGCCGGACGGACCTTTTCCTACGAGCAGTACTTC. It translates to CASSLAGRTFSYEQYF. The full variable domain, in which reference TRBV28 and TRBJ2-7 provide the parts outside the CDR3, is DVKVTQSSRYLVKRTGEKVFLECVQDMDHENMFWYRQDPGLGLRLIYFSYDVKMKEKGDIPEGYSVSREKKERFSLILESASTNQTSMYLCASSLAGRTFSYEQYFGPGTRLTVT.

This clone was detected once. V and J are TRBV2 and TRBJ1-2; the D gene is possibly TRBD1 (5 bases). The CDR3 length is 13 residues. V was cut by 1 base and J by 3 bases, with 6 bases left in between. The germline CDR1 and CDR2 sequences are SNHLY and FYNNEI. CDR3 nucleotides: TGTGCCAGCAGTGAAGGGGGGGACTATGGCTACACCTTC. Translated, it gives CASSEGGDYGYTF. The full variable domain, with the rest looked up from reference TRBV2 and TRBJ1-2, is EPEVTQTPSHQVTQMGQEVILRCVPISNHLYFYWYRQILGQKVEFLVSFYNNEISEKSEIFDDQFSVERPDGSNFTLKIRSTKLEDSAMYFCASSEGGDYGYTFGSGTRLTVV.

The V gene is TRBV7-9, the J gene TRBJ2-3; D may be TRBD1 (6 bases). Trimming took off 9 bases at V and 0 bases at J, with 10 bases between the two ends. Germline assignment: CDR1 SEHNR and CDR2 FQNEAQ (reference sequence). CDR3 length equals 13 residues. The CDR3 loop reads CARSQGSTDTQYF. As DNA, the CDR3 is TGTGCCAGGAGTCAGGGGAGCACAGATACGCAGTATTTT.

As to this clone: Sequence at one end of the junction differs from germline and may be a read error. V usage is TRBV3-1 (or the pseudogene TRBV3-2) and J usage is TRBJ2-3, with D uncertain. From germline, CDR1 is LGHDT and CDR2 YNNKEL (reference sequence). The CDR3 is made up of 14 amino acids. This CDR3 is CASSEEWRGDTQYF. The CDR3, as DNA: TGTGCCAGCAGCGAAGAGTGGAGAGGAGATACGCAGTATTTT.

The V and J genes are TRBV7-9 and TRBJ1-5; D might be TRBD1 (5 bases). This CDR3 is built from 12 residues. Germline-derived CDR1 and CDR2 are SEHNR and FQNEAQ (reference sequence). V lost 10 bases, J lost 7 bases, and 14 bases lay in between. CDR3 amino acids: CANPGPGQPQHF. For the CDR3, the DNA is TGTGCCAACCCGGGGCCGGGACAGCCCCAGCATTTT.

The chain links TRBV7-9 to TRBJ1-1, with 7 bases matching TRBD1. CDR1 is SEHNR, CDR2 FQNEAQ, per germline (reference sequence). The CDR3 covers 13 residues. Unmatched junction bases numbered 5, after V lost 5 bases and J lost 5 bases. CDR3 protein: CASSDPQGTEAFF. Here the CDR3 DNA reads TGTGCCAGCAGCGACCCACAGGGGACTGAAGCTTTCTTT.

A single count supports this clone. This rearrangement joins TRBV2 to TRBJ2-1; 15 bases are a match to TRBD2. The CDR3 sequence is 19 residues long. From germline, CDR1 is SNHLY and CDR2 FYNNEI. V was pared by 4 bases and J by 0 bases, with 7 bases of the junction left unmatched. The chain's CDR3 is CASSVGLAGGWSSYNEQFF. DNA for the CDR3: TGTGCCAGCAGTGTAGGACTAGCGGGAGGGTGGAGCTCCTACAATGAGCAGTTCTTC.

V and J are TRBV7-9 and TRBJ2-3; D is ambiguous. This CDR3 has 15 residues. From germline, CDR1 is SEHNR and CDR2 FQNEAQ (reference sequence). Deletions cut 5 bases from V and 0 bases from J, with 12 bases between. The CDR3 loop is CASSPVTSSTDTQYF. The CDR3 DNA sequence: TGTGCCAGCAGCCCCGTTACAAGCAGCACAGATACGCAGTATTTT.

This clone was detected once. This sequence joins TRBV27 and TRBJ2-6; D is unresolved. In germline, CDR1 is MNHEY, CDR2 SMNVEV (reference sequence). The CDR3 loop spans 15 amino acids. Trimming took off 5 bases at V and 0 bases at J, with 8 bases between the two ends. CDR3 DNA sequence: TGTGCCAGCAGTCCCAGGTACTCTGGGGCCAACGTCCTGACTTTC. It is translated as CASSPRYSGANVLTF.

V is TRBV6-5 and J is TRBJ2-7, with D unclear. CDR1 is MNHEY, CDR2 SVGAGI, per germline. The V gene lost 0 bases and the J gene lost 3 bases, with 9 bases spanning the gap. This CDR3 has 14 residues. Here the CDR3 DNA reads TGTGCCAGCAGTTACTCTGCAGAAGACTACGAGCAGTACTTC. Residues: CASSYSAEDYEQYF.

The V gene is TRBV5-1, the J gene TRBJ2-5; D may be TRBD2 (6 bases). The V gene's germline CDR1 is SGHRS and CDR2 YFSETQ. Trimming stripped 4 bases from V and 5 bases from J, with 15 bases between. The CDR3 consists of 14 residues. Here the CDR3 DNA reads TGCGCCAGCAGCCCGGGAGAGGCATTCGAGACCCAGTACTTC. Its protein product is CASSPGEAFETQYF.

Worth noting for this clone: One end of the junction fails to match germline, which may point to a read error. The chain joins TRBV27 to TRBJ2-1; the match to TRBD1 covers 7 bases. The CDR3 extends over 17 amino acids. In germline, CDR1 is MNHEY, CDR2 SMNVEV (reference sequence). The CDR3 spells CTSSFTPTGSSYNEQFF. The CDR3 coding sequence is TGTACCAGCAGTTTCACCCCGACAGGGAGCTCCTACAATGAGCAGTTCTTC.

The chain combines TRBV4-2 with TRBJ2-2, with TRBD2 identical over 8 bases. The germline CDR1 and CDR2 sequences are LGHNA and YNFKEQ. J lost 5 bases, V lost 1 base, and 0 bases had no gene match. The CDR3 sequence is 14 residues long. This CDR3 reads CASSQASGTGELFF. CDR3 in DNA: TGTGCCAGCAGCCAAGCTAGCGGGACCGGGGAGCTGTTTTTT.